This T cell receptor beta chain was recorded in a study of cytomegalovirus exposure and HLA in healthy donors. Study results and caveats: Rarity marked most TCR sequences, yet some public TCRs occurred in many donors. Immune exposure data for these donors was limited to CMV serostatus. Diagnosis of cytomegalovirus status made by the classifier reportedly showed high specificity and sensitivity. Analyzed later, association rates of TCRs varied across HLA loci, with DRB1 most and HLA-C fewest.

The PCR made use of 60 Vbeta and 13 Jbeta primers. Profiling relied on immunoSEQ multiplex PCR, and the TCRdb table lists in-frame clones only, not all of them. The sample lists fewer than 150,000 clones, roughly 67% occurring once. In this sample, this clone turned up a few times. Its specificity is not known. This CDR3 comprises 14 residues. Per germline, CDR1 MNHNS and CDR2 SASEGT. After removal of 6 bases from V and 5 bases from J, the junction contained 4 bases not matched to a gene. This receptor was identified in a man between 18 and 35 years old in good health and CMV-seropositive. The sequenced sample was PBMCs. The chain is built from TRBV6-1 and TRBJ2-5; 12 nucleotides align to TRBD2. The CDR3 spells CASSQGLAGETQYF. For the CDR3, the DNA is TGTGCCAGCAGCCAGGGACTAGCGGGTGAGACCCAGTACTTC.